The clone carrying this T cell receptor (beta chain) showed up just once. This entry is derived from a study of T cell changes during pregnancy in multiple sclerosis. Sequencing was performed with immunoSEQ multiplex PCR; in TCRdb, only in-frame clones are kept and a portion is missing. This sample yields 42,000 or so clones, of which around 92% are seen a single time; approximately 8.7% belongs to the top ten. The TCR originated in a female donor with multiple sclerosis, enrolled in a pregnancy study. This specimen was CD8+ T cells from peripheral blood mononuclear cells, taken in the third trimester of pregnancy.

CDR3 loop: CASSGDSQSYEQYF. The CDR3 DNA reads as TGTGCCAGCAGTGGGGACAGCCAGTCCTACGAGCAGTACTTC. V gene TRBV2 combines with J gene TRBJ2-7; TRBD1 matches 7 bases. Germline-derived CDR1 and CDR2 are SNHLY and FYNNEI. This CDR3 contains 14 residues. V was clipped by 4 bases and J by 1 base; unmatched bases: 4. The full variable domain, with the rest looked up from reference TRBV2 and TRBJ2-7, is EPEVTQTPSHQVTQMGQEVILRCVPISNHLYFYWYRQILGQKVEFLVSFYNNEISEKSEIFDDQFSVERPDGSNFTLKIRSTKLEDSAMYFCASSGDSQSYEQYFGPGTRLTVT.